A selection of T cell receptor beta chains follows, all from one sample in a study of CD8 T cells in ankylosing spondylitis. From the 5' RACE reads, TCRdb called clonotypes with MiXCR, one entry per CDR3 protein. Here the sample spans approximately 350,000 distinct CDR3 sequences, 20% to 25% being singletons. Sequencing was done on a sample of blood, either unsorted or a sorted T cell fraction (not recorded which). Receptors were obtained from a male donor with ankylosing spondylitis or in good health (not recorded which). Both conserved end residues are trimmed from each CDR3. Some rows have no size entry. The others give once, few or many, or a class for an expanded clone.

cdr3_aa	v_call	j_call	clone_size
ASGISGGVYNEQF	TRBV7-9	TRBJ2-1	-
ASSAVEQGTDTQY	TRBV7-8	TRBJ2-3	-
ASSESSSTEAF	TRBV10-1	TRBJ1-1	few
ASSLGSLTLGDTEAF	TRBV7-8	TRBJ1-1	-
SAPRGSEQY	TRBV20-1	TRBJ2-7	-
ASSSWGVLNTGELF	TRBV12-3/TRBV12-4	TRBJ2-2	many
ASSYADPYNEQF	TRBV6-5	TRBJ2-1	-
SVVSGQGSGYT	TRBV29-1	TRBJ1-2	-
ALTPDAQFYEQY	TRBV30	TRBJ2-7	-
ASSYYGLADKETQY	TRBV6-5	TRBJ2-5	few
ASSTDRTIGYT	TRBV19	TRBJ1-2	-
SARDDRGEGAEAF	TRBV20-1	TRBJ1-1	few
ASSTTGSNTGELF	TRBV12-3/TRBV12-4	TRBJ2-2	many
ASSWASGGYEQY	TRBV27	TRBJ2-7	few
SADGGGNHEQY	TRBV20-1	TRBJ2-7	few
ASSNPGTGETQY	TRBV28	TRBJ2-5	few
ASSQGGGFRETQY	TRBV4-1	TRBJ2-5	-
SASSGSSYNEQF	TRBV20-1	TRBJ2-1	-
ASSLEGAQY	TRBV12-3/TRBV12-4	TRBJ2-3	-
ASSPTHMTGNNEQF	TRBV6-1	TRBJ2-1	-
ATRGTGGNEQF	TRBV24-1	TRBJ2-1	few
ASTPGTGTDTQY	TRBV6-9	TRBJ2-3	few
ASSPYPRTSGDLQETQY	TRBV28	TRBJ2-5	-
ASSLEGYQPQH	TRBV7-6	TRBJ1-5	-
ASSAPGLAEQETQY	TRBV21-1	TRBJ2-5	-
SARTGVSYEQY	TRBV20-1	TRBJ2-7	-
ASSQVGLGDQPQH	TRBV4-1	TRBJ1-5	few
ASSQDPSRGVNTEAF	TRBV4-1	TRBJ1-1	few
ASTLPPVQY	TRBV2	TRBJ2-7	-
SVEEVWVGTEAF	TRBV29-1	TRBJ1-1	-
ASSQSIAGGLEQY	TRBV23-1	TRBJ2-7	-
ASGETGLTGTDTQY	TRBV7-9	TRBJ2-3	few
ASSYSEEDNSYNEQF	TRBV6-2/TRBV6-3	TRBJ2-1	few
ASSKGQGSSYEQY	TRBV5-5	TRBJ2-7	few
ASSLGFVGITYEQY	TRBV11-2	TRBJ2-7	-
SVRTSGGTDTQY	TRBV29-1	TRBJ2-3	few